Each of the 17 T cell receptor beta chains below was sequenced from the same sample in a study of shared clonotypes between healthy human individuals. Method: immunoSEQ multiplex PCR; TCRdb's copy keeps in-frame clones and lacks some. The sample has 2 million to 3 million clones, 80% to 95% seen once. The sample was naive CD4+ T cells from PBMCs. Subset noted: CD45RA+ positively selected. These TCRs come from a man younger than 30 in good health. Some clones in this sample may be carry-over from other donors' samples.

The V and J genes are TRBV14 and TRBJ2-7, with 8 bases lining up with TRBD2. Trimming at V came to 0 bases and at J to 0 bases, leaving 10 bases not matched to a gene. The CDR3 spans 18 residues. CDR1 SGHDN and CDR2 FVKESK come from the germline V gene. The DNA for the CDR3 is TGTGCCAGCAGCCAAGACCCACTAGCGGTTATAAGCTCCTACGAGCAGTACTTC. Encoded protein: CASSQDPLAVISSYEQYF.

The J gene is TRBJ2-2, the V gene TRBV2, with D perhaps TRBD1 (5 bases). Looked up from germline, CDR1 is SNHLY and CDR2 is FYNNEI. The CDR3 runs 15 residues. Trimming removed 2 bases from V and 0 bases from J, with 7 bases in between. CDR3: CASSELQANTGELFF. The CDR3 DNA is TGTGCCAGCAGTGAACTACAGGCGAACACCGGGGAGCTGTTTTTT. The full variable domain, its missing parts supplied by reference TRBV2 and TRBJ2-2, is EPEVTQTPSHQVTQMGQEVILRCVPISNHLYFYWYRQILGQKVEFLVSFYNNEISEKSEIFDDQFSVERPDGSNFTLKIRSTKLEDSAMYFCASSELQANTGELFFGEGSRLTVL.

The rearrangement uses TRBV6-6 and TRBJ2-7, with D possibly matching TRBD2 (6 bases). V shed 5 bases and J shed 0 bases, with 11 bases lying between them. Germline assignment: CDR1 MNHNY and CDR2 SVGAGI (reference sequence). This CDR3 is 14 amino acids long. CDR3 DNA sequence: TGTGCCAGCAGTCCCCCGGGACTCTCCTACGAGCAGTACTTC. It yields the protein CASSPPGLSYEQYF.

The CDR3 bases are TGCGCCAGCAGAGAAGGGGCTAGCAAGCAGTATTTT. Translated: CASREGASKQYF. V usage is TRBV5-1 and J usage is TRBJ2-3; perhaps D is TRBD1 or TRBD2 (5 bases each). CDR1 is SGHRS and CDR2 is YFSETQ in the germline V gene. Trimming cost V 5 bases and J 11 bases, with 15 bases left between them. The CDR3 extends over 12 amino acids.

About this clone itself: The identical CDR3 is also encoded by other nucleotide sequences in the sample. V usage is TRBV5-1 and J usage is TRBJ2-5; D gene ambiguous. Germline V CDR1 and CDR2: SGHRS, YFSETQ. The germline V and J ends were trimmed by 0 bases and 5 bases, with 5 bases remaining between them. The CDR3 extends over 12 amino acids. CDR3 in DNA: TGCGCCAGCAGCTTGGCCCTCGAGACCCAGTACTTC. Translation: CASSLALETQYF.

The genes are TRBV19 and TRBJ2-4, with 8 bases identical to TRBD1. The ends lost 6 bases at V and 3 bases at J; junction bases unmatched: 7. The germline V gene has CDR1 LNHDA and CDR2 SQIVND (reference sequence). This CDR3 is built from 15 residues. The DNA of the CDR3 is TGTGCCAGTAGGCCACGGACAGGGAACAAAAACATTCAGTACTTC. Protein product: CASRPRTGNKNIQYF.

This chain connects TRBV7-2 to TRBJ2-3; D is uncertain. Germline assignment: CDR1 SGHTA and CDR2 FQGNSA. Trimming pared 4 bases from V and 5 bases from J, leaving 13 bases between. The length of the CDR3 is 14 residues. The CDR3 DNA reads TGTGCCAGCAGCTCCTCATCAACGGGAGATACGCAGTATTTT. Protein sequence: CASSSSSTGDTQYF.

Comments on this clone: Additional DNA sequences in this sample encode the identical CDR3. The CDR3 loop is CASGSWGTAYEQYF. The CDR3 nucleotides read TGTGCTAGCGGTTCGTGGGGGACAGCCTACGAGCAGTACTTC. The rearrangement links TRBV7-2 to TRBJ2-7; D is perhaps TRBD1 (7 bases). The CDR3 consists of 14 residues. Per germline, CDR1 SGHTA and CDR2 FQGNSA.

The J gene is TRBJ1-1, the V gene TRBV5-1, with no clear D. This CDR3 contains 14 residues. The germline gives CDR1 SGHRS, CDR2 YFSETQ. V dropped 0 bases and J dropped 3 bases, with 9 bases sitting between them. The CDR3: CASSLALVDTEAFF. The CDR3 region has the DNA TGCGCCAGCAGCTTGGCCTTGGTGGACACTGAAGCTTTCTTT. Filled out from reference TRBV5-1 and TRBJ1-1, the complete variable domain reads KAGVTQTPRYLIKTRGQQVTLSCSPISGHRSVSWYQQTPGQGLQFLFEYFSETQRNKGNFPGRFSGRQFSNSRSEMNVSTLELGDSALYLCASSLALVDTEAFFGQGTRLTVV.

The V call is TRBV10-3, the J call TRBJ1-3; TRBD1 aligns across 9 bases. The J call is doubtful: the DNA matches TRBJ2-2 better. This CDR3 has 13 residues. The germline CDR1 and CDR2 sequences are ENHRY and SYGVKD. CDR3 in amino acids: CAISESGQGELFF. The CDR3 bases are TGTGCCATCAGTGAGTCGGGACAGGGCGAGCTGTTTTTT.

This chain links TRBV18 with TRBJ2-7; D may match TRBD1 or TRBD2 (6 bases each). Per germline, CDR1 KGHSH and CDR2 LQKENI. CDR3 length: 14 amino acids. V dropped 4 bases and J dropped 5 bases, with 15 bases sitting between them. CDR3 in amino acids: CASSRTATGDEQYF. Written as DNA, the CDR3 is TGTGCCAGCTCACGGACAGCCACGGGGGACGAGCAGTACTTC.

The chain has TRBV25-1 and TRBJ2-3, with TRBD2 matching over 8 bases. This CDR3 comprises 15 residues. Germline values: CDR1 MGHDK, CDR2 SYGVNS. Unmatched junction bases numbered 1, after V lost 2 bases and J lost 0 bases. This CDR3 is CASSEGTSSTDTQYF. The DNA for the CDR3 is TGTGCCAGCAGTGAAGGGACTAGTAGCACAGATACGCAGTATTTT.

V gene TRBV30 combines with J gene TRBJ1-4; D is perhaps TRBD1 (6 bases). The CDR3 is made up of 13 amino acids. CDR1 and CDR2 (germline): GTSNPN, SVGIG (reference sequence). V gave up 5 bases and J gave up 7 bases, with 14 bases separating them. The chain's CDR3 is CAWGGAKGEKLFF. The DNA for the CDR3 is TGTGCCTGGGGGGGGGCAAAGGGTGAAAAACTGTTTTTT.

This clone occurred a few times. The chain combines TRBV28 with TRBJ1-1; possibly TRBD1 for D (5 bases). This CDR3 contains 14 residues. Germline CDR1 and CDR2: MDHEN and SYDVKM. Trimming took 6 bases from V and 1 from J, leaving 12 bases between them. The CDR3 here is CASRLGTTNTEAFF. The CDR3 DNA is TGTGCCAGCAGACTCGGGACGACGAACACTGAAGCTTTCTTT.

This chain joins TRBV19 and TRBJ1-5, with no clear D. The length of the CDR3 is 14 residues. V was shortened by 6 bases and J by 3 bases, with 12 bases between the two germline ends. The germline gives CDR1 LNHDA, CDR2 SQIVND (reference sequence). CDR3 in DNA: TGTGCCAGTAGCGGGGTGTTGGCCAATCAGCCCCAGCATTTT. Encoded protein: CASSGVLANQPQHF.

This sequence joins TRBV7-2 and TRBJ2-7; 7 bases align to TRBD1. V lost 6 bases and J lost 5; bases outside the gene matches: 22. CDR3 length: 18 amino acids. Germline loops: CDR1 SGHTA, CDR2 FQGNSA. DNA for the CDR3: TGTGCCAGCAGGCCTGGAACCCCCGGACAGGTCCCCCACCACGAGCAGTACTTC. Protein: CASRPGTPGQVPHHEQYF. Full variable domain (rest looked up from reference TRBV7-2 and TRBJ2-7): GAGVSQSPSNKVTEKGKDVELRCDPISGHTALYWYRQSLGQGLEFLIYFQGNSAPDKSGLPSDRFSAERTGGSVSTLTIQRTQQEDSAVYLCASRPGTPGQVPHHEQYFGPGTRLTVT.

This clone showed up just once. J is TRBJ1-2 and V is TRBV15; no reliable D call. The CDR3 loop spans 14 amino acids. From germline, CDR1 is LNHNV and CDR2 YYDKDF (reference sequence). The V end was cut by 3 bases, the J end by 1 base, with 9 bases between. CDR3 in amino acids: CATSRWTDNYGYTF. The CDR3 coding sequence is TGTGCCACCAGCAGGTGGACGGATAACTATGGCTACACCTTC.